These 19 T cell receptor beta chains were sequenced from one sample in a study of blood T cell repertoires in COVID-19. Clones were sequenced by immunoSEQ multiplex PCR, and TCRdb holds only the in-frame ones, with some missing. The data contain 200,000 to 250,000 clones, around 88% of them singletons. Sequenced: peripheral blood. The receptors stem from a man aged 18 to 35 with active or convalescent COVID-19.

The genes are TRBV5-4 and TRBJ2-5, with 9 bases lining up with TRBD1. Germline V gene data show CDR1 as SGHNT and CDR2 as YYREEE (reference sequence). With V trimmed by 4 bases and J by 5 bases, 15 bases remained unmatched. The CDR3 has 17 residues. The CDR3 here is CASSPEPGQGTWETQYF. The CDR3 DNA sequence: TGTGCCAGCAGCCCCGAACCCGGACAGGGGACTTGGGAGACCCAGTACTTC.

V usage is TRBV7-8 and J usage is TRBJ1-5, with 7 bases lining up with TRBD1. The CDR3 loop spans 15 amino acids. Germline V lookup: CDR1 SGHVS, CDR2 FQNEAQ. Losses at the gene ends were 5 bases for V and 4 bases for J; bases not matched to a gene: 8. Here the CDR3 reads CASSLQTGPNQPQHF. DNA of the CDR3: TGTGCCAGCAGCCTACAGACAGGGCCAAATCAGCCCCAGCATTTT.

The genes are TRBV19 and TRBJ2-1, with 8 nucleotides matching TRBD2. The CDR3 sequence is 17 residues long. Germline loops: CDR1 LNHDA, CDR2 SQIVND (reference sequence). V dropped 1 base and J dropped 3; count of bases not matched to a gene: 8. This CDR3 is CASSIGASGGHYNEQFF. CDR3 nucleotides: TGTGCCAGTAGTATAGGGGCCAGCGGGGGCCACTACAATGAGCAGTTCTTC.

The sample holds a few counts of this clone. V gene TRBV27 combines with J gene TRBJ1-6; 7 bases fit TRBD1. V was clipped by 0 bases and J by 1 base; unmatched bases: 6. This CDR3 region has 18 residues. Germline V gene lookup returns CDR1 MNHEY and CDR2 SMNVEV (reference sequence). The CDR3 here is CASSLSPGQFSYNSPLHF. The CDR3, as DNA: TGTGCCAGCAGTTTATCACCGGGACAGTTTTCCTATAATTCACCCCTCCACTTT.

V usage is TRBV10-3 and J usage is TRBJ1-1; D is unclear. CDR3 length: 13 amino acids. Germline V lookup: CDR1 ENHRY, CDR2 SYGVKD. Trimming took off 3 bases at V and 2 bases at J, with 7 bases between the two ends. CDR3 nucleotide sequence: TGTGCCATCAGTGATTCGTTTAACACTGAAGCTTTCTTT. It codes for CAISDSFNTEAFF.

The V gene is TRBV9, the J gene TRBJ2-7; tentative D call: TRBD2 (6 bases). Germline values: CDR1 SGDLS, CDR2 YYNGEE. The CDR3 spans 15 residues. V lost 0 bases and J 2 bases, leaving 12 bases between the germline ends. CDR3 coding DNA: TGTGCCAGCAGCGTAGCGGGGGTGACCCCCTACGAGCAGTACTTC. It codes for CASSVAGVTPYEQYF.

This clone was counted only a few times. The chain combines TRBV7-2 with TRBJ2-5; D is uncertain. This CDR3 spans 14 amino acids. The germline CDR1 and CDR2 sequences are SGHTA and FQGNSA. V dropped 1 base and J dropped 1 base, with 7 bases sitting between them. CDR3 amino acids: CASSLEGGQETQYF. CDR3 bases: TGTGCCAGCAGCTTAGAAGGCGGCCAAGAGACCCAGTACTTC.

This chain joins TRBV7-2 and TRBJ2-7; the D gene is possibly TRBD1 (6 bases). Trimming took 5 bases from V and 0 from J, leaving 14 bases between them. This CDR3 is 15 amino acids long. Per germline, CDR1 SGHTA and CDR2 FQGNSA. The CDR3 nucleotides read TGTGCCAGCAGCCCCGGGACACTCAGCTCCTACGAGCAGTACTTC. Protein sequence: CASSPGTLSSYEQYF.

This chain connects TRBV29-1 to TRBJ2-2; D perhaps matches TRBD1 (6 bases). The CDR3 has 12 residues. The ends were cut back, 2 bases at V and 8 bases at J, with 9 bases in the middle. In germline, CDR1 is SQVTM, CDR2 ANQGSEA. CDR3 DNA sequence: TGCAGCGTTGAAAAGGGGGATGGGGAGCTGTTTTTT. This encodes CSVEKGDGELFF.

The chain employs TRBV28 and TRBJ2-1, with 7 bases matching TRBD1. The germline V gene has CDR1 MDHEN and CDR2 SYDVKM. The CDR3 totals 14 residues. The V segment lost 6 bases and the J segment 4 bases; nucleotides outside the gene matches: 6. DNA for the CDR3: TGTGCCAGCAGAGTCTTACAGGGGTACAATGAGCAGTTCTTC. Translating it yields CASRVLQGYNEQFF. The whole variable domain, remainder taken from reference TRBV28 and TRBJ2-1, is DVKVTQSSRYLVKRTGEKVFLECVQDMDHENMFWYRQDPGLGLRLIYFSYDVKMKEKGDIPEGYSVSREKKERFSLILESASTNQTSMYLCASRVLQGYNEQFFGPGTRLTVL.

This clone was detected once. V usage is TRBV30 and J usage is TRBJ2-7; D may be TRBD1 (6 bases). This CDR3 is 11 amino acids long. The germline V gene encodes CDR1 GTSNPN and CDR2 SVGIG (reference sequence). With 6 bases removed from V and 4 bases from J, the gap between germline ends came to 10 bases. The CDR3 coding sequence is TGTGCCTGTGTGGACAGTTACGAGCAGTACTTC. As protein: CACVDSYEQYF.

V is TRBV19 and J is TRBJ1-4, with 9 bases matching TRBD1. CDR3 length: 15 amino acids. J gave up 3 bases and V 5 bases, and 4 bases lay outside the gene matches. Germline V gene lookup returns CDR1 LNHDA and CDR2 SQIVND (reference sequence). The CDR3 DNA reads as TGTGCCAGTAGTGCCAGACAGGGGGCTAATGAAAAACTGTTTTTT. Translating gives CASSARQGANEKLFF.

The chain recombines TRBV19 with TRBJ2-7, with 9 nucleotides matching TRBD2. In germline, CDR1 is LNHDA, CDR2 SQIVND (reference sequence). The CDR3 sequence is 16 residues long. V was pared by 5 bases and J by 2 bases, with 10 bases of the junction left unmatched. The CDR3 nucleotides are TGTGCCAGTAGTCTTCATTTGGCGGGAGGGCCCTACGAGCAGTACTTC. Protein sequence: CASSLHLAGGPYEQYF.

The gene calls are TRBV9 and TRBJ2-2, with a weak D call TRBD1 (6 bases). The V end lost 3 bases, the J end lost 1 base, and 16 bases lay between the germline ends. Germline values: CDR1 SGDLS, CDR2 YYNGEE. This CDR3 spans 17 amino acids. The CDR3 region is CASSARAQTGNTGELFF. The CDR3 DNA reads TGTGCCAGCAGCGCCAGAGCCCAGACAGGGAACACCGGGGAGCTGTTTTTT.

The gene calls are TRBV5-1 and TRBJ1-1; tentative D call: TRBD1 (5 bases). Germline V gene data show CDR1 as SGHRS and CDR2 as YFSETQ. The V end was cut by 2 bases, the J end by 6 bases, with 11 bases between. The CDR3 totals 13 residues. CDR3 coding DNA: TGCGCCAGCAGCTTTGCAGGAGGGGCTGAAGCTTTCTTT. It specifies CASSFAGGAEAFF.

The chain is built from TRBV19 and TRBJ2-7; 7 bases map to TRBD2. The length of the CDR3 is 15 residues. Trimming took 5 bases from V and 0 from J; bases not matched to a gene: 7. Germline V gives CDR1 LNHDA, CDR2 SQIVND (reference sequence). The CDR3 DNA sequence: TGTGCCAGTAGTCCTTCGGGGGGAGGCTCCTACGAGCAGTACTTC. This codes for CASSPSGGGSYEQYF.

The chain couples TRBV11-2 to TRBJ1-3; D perhaps matches TRBD1 (5 bases). The germline CDR1 and CDR2 sequences are SGHAT and FQNNGV. The V end was cut by 5 bases, the J end by 2 bases, with 13 bases between. This CDR3 has 15 amino acids. CDR3 residues: CASSPNGRAGNTIYF. CDR3 bases: TGTGCCAGCAGCCCGAATGGCAGGGCTGGAAACACCATATATTTT.

This rearrangement joins TRBV21-1 to TRBJ1-2. TRBV21-1 corresponds to a pseudogene. The CDR3 is 14 amino acids. The CDR3 nucleotides are TGTGCCAGCAGCAAAGCGCGGGGGGTAAGCGGCTACACCTTC. Amino acid sequence: CASSKARGVSGYTF.

As concerns this clone: The sample contains more than one DNA sequence encoding this CDR3. The chain has TRBV5-4 and TRBJ1-1, with a possible D match to TRBD1 (6 bases). CDR1 is SGHNT and CDR2 is YYREEE in the germline V gene (reference sequence). The CDR3 consists of 14 residues. V was trimmed by 1 base and J by 1 base, leaving 8 bases between them. The CDR3: CASSLQGTNTEAFF. CDR3 bases: TGTGCCAGCAGCTTGCAGGGGACGAACACTGAAGCTTTCTTT.